This T cell receptor (beta chain) appears in the sequencing data of a study of a mutant IDH1 vaccine in newly diagnosed glioma. Study context: Patients had received radiotherapy, temozolomide, or both previously, most receiving both.

The J segment lost 6 bases and the V segment lost 4 bases, leaving 11 bases of the junction unmatched. The CDR3 runs to 16 residues. Germline-derived CDR1 and CDR2 are ENHRY and SYGVKD. TCRdb's table, derived via immunoSEQ multiplex PCR, lists solely in-frame clones and lacks some. The data show about 35,000 clones, 88% seen once. Study conclusions and caveats: Pseudoprogression apparently tracked independently of changes in top peripheral T cell clonotypes. Patients showed vaccine-induced immune responses at a rate of under 95%.

Notes on this clone: As yet, its antigen is unknown.

This sample's time point: baseline, week 1 (first vaccination visit). Indicated treatment: pre-vaccination baseline after standard-of-care therapy. The material sequenced was PBMCs, taken from a glioma patient treated with radiotherapy, temozolomide or both. The TCR originated in a woman in her forties with glioma. The genes are TRBV10-3 and TRBJ2-1; TRBD2 aligns across 8 bases. Here the CDR3 reads CAISGAAGGATNEQFF. In DNA, the CDR3 is TGTGCCATCAGTGGAGCGGCGGGGGGAGCCACCAATGAGCAGTTCTTC.